This T cell receptor beta chain was captured in a study of Graves' ophthalmopathy and Graves' hyperthyroidism. Study-wide results and limits: The study's model predicted ophthalmopathy progression at about 71% sensitivity and about 72% specificity.

Researchers took RNA transcripts and amplified TCR beta CDR3 regions from them. RT-PCR in the first round used HTBI primers; a second-round multiplex PCR followed. MiXCR, run by TCRdb on the multiplex PCR reads, gives a single entry per CDR3 protein. The repertoire has 500,000 to 600,000 distinct CDR3 sequences, less than 40% of them found once; the top ten carry approximately 4.1%. This CDR3 contains 13 residues. Germline lookup yields CDR1 SEHNR and CDR2 FQNEAQ (reference sequence). V lost 5 bases and J 4 bases, leaving 10 bases between the germline ends. Many counts were recorded for this clonotype. Its antigen is unidentified.

Sample: peripheral blood or thyroid tissue (not recorded which). The TCR originated in an adult man with Graves' hyperthyroidism. J is TRBJ2-3 and V is TRBV7-9; D is ambiguous. For the CDR3, the DNA is TGTGCCAGCAGCCCCAAGGGTCCAGATACGCAGTATTTT. Its translation: CASSPKGPDTQYF.